A single sample is the source of the 28 T cell receptor beta chains below, sequenced in a study of molecular identifiers for immune sequencing clone quantification. From the PCR reads, TCRdb called clonotypes with MiXCR, one entry per CDR3 protein. The sample records roughly 93,000 distinct CDR3 sequences, around a quarter being singletons. The sequencing input was naive CD8+ T cells from blood, with Jurkat cell RNA spiked in. The subset was: FACS-sorted CD8+CD4-CCR7+CD45RA+ naive T cells. These receptors were collected from a human donor in good health. Some libraries in this study had Jurkat cell RNA spiked in.

On this clonotype: A read error is possible here, since a much larger clone lies one base away. The J gene is TRBJ2-7, the V gene TRBV27, with 7 bases aligning to TRBD1. The J call is uncertain, as TRBJ2-1 better fits the DNA end. The germline V gene encodes CDR1 MNHEY and CDR2 SMNVEV (reference sequence). The CDR3 has 15 amino acids. This CDR3 is CASSFQTGPAYEQFF. CDR3 nucleotides: TGTGCCAGCAGTTTCCAGACAGGGCCGGCCTACGAACAGTTCTTC.

This clonotype was observed many times. As DNA, the CDR3 is TGCGCCAGCACCGGCGGGAAAGAGCAGTACTTC. Encoded protein: CASTGGKEQYF. This chain links TRBV5-1 with TRBJ2-7; TRBD2 might be the D (6 bases). CDR1 is SGHRS and CDR2 is YFSETQ in the germline V gene. The CDR3 runs 11 residues. V was pared by 6 bases and J by 7 bases, with 11 bases between.

This clonotype was recorded at least ten times. The chain employs TRBV7-2 and TRBJ1-1; D gene unclear. The CDR3 is 15 residues long. Germline values: CDR1 SGHTA, CDR2 FQGNSA. Trimming took 3 bases from V and 0 from J, leaving 11 bases between them. CDR3 sequence: CASSFGPEMNTEAFF. CDR3 nucleotides: TGTGCCAGCAGCTTTGGGCCGGAGATGAACACTGAAGCTTTCTTT. Complete variable domain (other parts from reference TRBV7-2 and TRBJ1-1): GAGVSQSPSNKVTEKGKDVELRCDPISGHTALYWYRQSLGQGLEFLIYFQGNSAPDKSGLPSDRFSAERTGGSVSTLTIQRTQQEDSAVYLCASSFGPEMNTEAFFGQGTRLTVV.

This clonotype was detected a few times. The genes are TRBV11-2 and TRBJ2-7; D is possibly TRBD2 (5 bases). Between the trimmed V and J ends, which lost 4 bases and 5 bases, there was a span of 12 bases. This CDR3 has 13 amino acids. In germline, CDR1 is SGHAT, CDR2 FQNNGV. CDR3 residues: CASSSYDYDEQYF. CDR3 bases: TGTGCCAGCAGCTCTTACGACTACGACGAGCAGTACTTC.

This clonotype was counted at least ten times. This chain uses TRBV28 with TRBJ2-3; no clear D. The CDR3 has 13 amino acids. The V and J ends lost 5 bases and 6 bases respectively, with 12 bases between them. CDR1 is MDHEN, CDR2 SYDVKM, per germline. The CDR3 DNA is TGTGCCAGCAGTCCCACGATCTTGGATACGCAGTATTTT. This codes for CASSPTILDTQYF.

The gene calls are TRBV4-1 and TRBJ2-2; a possible D gene is TRBD2 (5 bases). Trimming took 4 bases from V and 6 from J, leaving 18 bases between them. This CDR3 spans 16 amino acids. The V gene's germline CDR1 is MGHRA and CDR2 YSYEKL. CDR3 sequence: CASSPASAGLPGELFF. CDR3 DNA: TGCGCCAGCAGCCCAGCCAGCGCGGGTCTCCCCGGGGAGCTGTTTTTT.

The chain joins TRBV13 to TRBJ1-1, with D possibly TRBD1 on 6 matching bases. The CDR3 is made up of 14 amino acids. Trimming shortened V by 11 bases and J by 3 bases, and 19 bases separated the two germline ends. CDR1 PRHDT and CDR2 FYEKMQ come from the germline V gene (reference sequence). Here the CDR3 reads CARRHWTVDTEAFF. CDR3 bases: TGTGCCCGCCGTCACTGGACAGTGGACACTGAAGCTTTCTTT.

The chain has TRBV20-1 and TRBJ2-3, with 9 bases fitting TRBD2. The V segment lost 6 bases and the J segment 3 bases; nucleotides outside the gene matches: 7. Germline CDR1 reads DFQATT; CDR2 reads SNEGSKA (reference sequence). The CDR3 totals 14 residues. CDR3 coding DNA: TGCAGTGCCAGGAGACTAGCGGTTACAGATACGCAGTATTTT. As protein: CSARRLAVTDTQYF.

This clonotype showed up just a few times. The chain uses TRBV7-9 and TRBJ2-1; TRBD2 matches 8 bases. V gave up 3 bases and J gave up 7 bases; unmatched junction bases: 8. From germline, CDR1 is SEHNR and CDR2 FQNEAQ (reference sequence). CDR3 size: 15 residues. The CDR3 nucleotides read TGTGCCAGCAGCTTCAGACTAGCGTCTCTAAATGAGCAGTTCTTC. Protein product: CASSFRLASLNEQFF. The full variable domain, completed using reference TRBV7-9 and TRBJ2-1, is DTGVSQNPRHKITKRGQNVTFRCDPISEHNRLYWYRQTLGQGPEFLTYFQNEAQLEKSRLLSDRFSAERPKGSFSTLEIQRTEQGDSAMYLCASSFRLASLNEQFFGPGTRLTVL.

V is TRBV28 and J is TRBJ2-3; 8 bases agree with TRBD1. The junction had 2 bases not matched to a gene; V was cut back by 5 bases and J by 4 bases. Germline loops: CDR1 MDHEN, CDR2 SYDVKM. The CDR3 is 13 residues long. CDR3: CASSIQGADTQYF. The CDR3 bases are TGTGCCAGCAGTATACAGGGGGCAGATACGCAGTATTTT.

This chain joins TRBV28 and TRBJ2-1; D is ambiguous. Trimming removed 9 bases from V and 10 bases from J, with 16 bases in between. CDR3 length equals 12 residues. CDR1 is MDHEN, CDR2 SYDVKM, per germline. The CDR3 protein is CASTHPKGEQFF. As DNA, the CDR3 is TGTGCCAGTACGCATCCGAAAGGAGAGCAGTTCTTC.

This clonotype was seen ten or more times. The rearrangement links TRBV15 to TRBJ2-7, with TRBD1 identical over 8 bases. The CDR3 consists of 17 residues. The germline CDR1 and CDR2 sequences are LNHNV and YYDKDF (reference sequence). The trim removed 0 bases at V and 2 bases at J, leaving 9 bases unmatched. The CDR3 DNA is TGTGCCACCAGCAGAGATCCCGGGACAGGCCCTGCCTACGAGCAGTACTTC. This codes for CATSRDPGTGPAYEQYF. The variable domain in full, completed from reference TRBV15 and TRBJ2-7, reads DAMVIQNPRYQVTQFGKPVTLSCSQTLNHNVMYWYQQKSSQAPKLLFHYYDKDFNNEADTPDNFQSRRPNTSFCFLDIRSPGLGDTAMYLCATSRDPGTGPAYEQYFGPGTRLTVT.

Many counts were recorded for this clonotype. V usage is TRBV27 and J usage is TRBJ2-5; D is unresolved. Germline-derived CDR1 and CDR2 are MNHEY and SMNVEV (reference sequence). CDR3 size: 16 residues. V lost 5 bases to trimming and J lost 5 bases, with 21 bases between them. In nucleotides, the CDR3 is TGTGCCAGCAGTCCCCGCCCGAGGCCTCCAGATGAGACCCAGTACTTC. This gives the protein CASSPRPRPPDETQYF.

This clonotype was seen repeatedly, ten times or more. V and J are TRBV5-1 and TRBJ2-3; the D gene is possibly TRBD1 (5 bases). Trimming shortened V by 5 bases and J by 0 bases, and 10 bases separated the two germline ends. This CDR3 comprises 14 residues. Germline-derived CDR1 and CDR2 are SGHRS and YFSETQ. The CDR3 region has the DNA TGCGCCAGCAGTGATAGGGGCAGCACAGATACGCAGTATTTT. It encodes CASSDRGSTDTQYF.

Turning to this clonotype: At one of its ends the junction is not consistent with the germline gene, which may arise from a read error. J is TRBJ2-5 and V is TRBV7-3; D is unclear. In germline, CDR1 is SGHTA, CDR2 FQGTGA. The CDR3 extends over 14 amino acids. The DNA of the CDR3 is TGTGCCAGCAGCCAGAAAGGTCTACAAGGGACCCAGTACTTC. Protein product: CASSQKGLQGTQYF.

This clonotype was counted a few times. V gene TRBV4-3 combines with J gene TRBJ2-1; unclear D gene. With 0 bases removed from V and 6 bases from J, the gap between germline ends came to 6 bases. CDR1 is LGHNA, CDR2 YSLEER, per germline. The CDR3 runs 13 residues. CDR3 amino acids: CASSQDLANEQFF. DNA of the CDR3: TGCGCCAGCAGCCAAGATTTAGCCAATGAGCAGTTCTTC.

The chain couples TRBV18 to TRBJ1-1; D might be TRBD1 (6 bases). The CDR3 is made up of 14 amino acids. Germline CDR1 is KGHSH and CDR2 is LQKENI. V was pared by 0 bases and J by 1 base, with 6 bases between. The chain's CDR3 is CASSPPDRNTEAFF. The CDR3 coding sequence is TGTGCCAGCTCACCACCGGACAGGAACACTGAAGCTTTCTTT.

On this clonotype itself: A much bigger clone sits one base away, suggesting this may be a read error. The chain uses TRBV4-3 and TRBJ2-3; 9 bases agree with TRBD1. Germline V lookup: CDR1 LGHNA, CDR2 YSLEER. V lost 1 base to trimming and J lost 1 base; unmatched junction nucleotides: 3. The CDR3 extends over 16 amino acids. CDR3 protein: CASSQVRTGGTDTQYF. DNA for the CDR3: TGCGCCAGCAGCCAAGTGCGGACAGGGGGCACAGATACGCAGTATTTT.

This clonotype was observed at least ten times. V and J are TRBV5-1 and TRBJ2-3; D not resolved. Germline assignment: CDR1 SGHRS and CDR2 YFSETQ. With 0 bases removed from V and 10 bases from J, the gap between germline ends came to 15 bases. The CDR3 covers 14 residues. Here the CDR3 reads CASSLDNQLLAQYF. The CDR3, as DNA: TGCGCCAGCAGCTTGGACAACCAGTTATTGGCGCAGTATTTT.

Ten or more counts support this clonotype. The rearrangement joins TRBV12-3 or TRBV12-4 to TRBJ2-3, with TRBD2 matching 7 bases. V was pared by 7 bases and J by 2 bases, with 9 bases of the junction left unmatched. This CDR3 has 15 residues. The CDR3 sequence: CASTDTSDATDTQYF. CDR3 DNA sequence: TGTGCCAGCACCGACACTAGCGACGCCACAGATACGCAGTATTTT.

Only a few counts were recorded for this clonotype. This chain links TRBV6-2 or TRBV6-3 with TRBJ2-2; D ambiguous. The CDR3 consists of 13 residues. Trimming stripped 5 bases from V and 4 bases from J, with 8 bases between. CDR1 and CDR2 (germline): MNHEY, SVGEGT. Here the CDR3 DNA reads TGTGCCAGCAGTACCCACAGCACCGGGGAGCTGTTTTTT. Protein sequence: CASSTHSTGELFF.

A few counts support this clonotype. This chain uses TRBV7-9 with TRBJ2-1; 8 bases are shared with TRBD2. Trimming at V came to 3 bases and at J to 7 bases, leaving 20 bases not matched to a gene. CDR3 length: 19 amino acids. Germline loops: CDR1 SEHNR, CDR2 FQNEAQ (reference sequence). The CDR3 region is CASSFPGRVAGLGRNEQFF. In DNA form, the CDR3 reads TGTGCCAGCAGCTTCCCCGGAAGGGTAGCGGGACTGGGCCGGAATGAGCAGTTCTTC.

The sample holds many counts of this clonotype. This chain uses TRBV12-3 or TRBV12-4 with TRBJ2-3, with TRBD2 as a possible D gene (6 bases). V was pared by 11 bases and J by 4 bases, with 19 bases between. This CDR3 is 14 amino acids long. The CDR3: CASQGLLRADTQYF. The CDR3 DNA is TGTGCCTCCCAGGGACTCCTTAGGGCAGATACGCAGTATTTT.

The CDR3 nucleotides read TGTGCCAGCAGCCCGTCCGGGACGGTAATTTACGAGCAGTACTTC. Its protein is CASSPSGTVIYEQYF. V gene TRBV9 combines with J gene TRBJ2-7; D tentatively fits TRBD1 or TRBD2 (5 bases each). Germline CDR1 reads SGDLS; CDR2 reads YYNGEE. The CDR3 runs 15 residues. Between the trimmed V and J ends, which lost 4 bases and 4 bases, there was a span of 18 bases.

This clonotype has ten or more counts. J is TRBJ1-2 and V is TRBV5-6; TRBD1 is a possible D gene (5 bases). The CDR3 is 14 residues long. Looked up from germline, CDR1 is SGHDT and CDR2 is YYEEEE. Trimming stripped 7 bases from V and 4 bases from J, with 17 bases between. The CDR3: CASARNDSPYGYTF. The CDR3 bases are TGTGCCAGCGCCAGAAACGACAGTCCCTATGGCTACACCTTC.

This clonotype was observed at least ten times. V and J are TRBV7-9 and TRBJ1-1; weak D call: TRBD1 (5 bases). The germline V gene encodes CDR1 SEHNR and CDR2 FQNEAQ (reference sequence). The V and J ends lost 5 bases and 7 bases respectively, with 23 bases between them. This CDR3 comprises 16 residues. CDR3 sequence reads: CASSPPGGRANGEAFF. CDR3 nucleotides: TGTGCCAGCAGCCCCCCAGGTGGCAGGGCCAACGGTGAAGCTTTCTTT. Based on the CDR3 plus reference TRBV7-9 and TRBJ1-1, the full variable domain is DTGVSQNPRHKITKRGQNVTFRCDPISEHNRLYWYRQTLGQGPEFLTYFQNEAQLEKSRLLSDRFSAERPKGSFSTLEIQRTEQGDSAMYLCASSPPGGRANGEAFFGQGTRLTVV.

This clonotype was seen repeatedly, ten times or more. V usage is TRBV4-1 and J usage is TRBJ2-5; D not resolved. The CDR3 length is 15 residues. The V end was cut by 2 bases, the J end by 2 bases, with 12 bases between. Germline lookup yields CDR1 MGHRA and CDR2 YSYEKL. The CDR3: CASSQLVTEQETQYF. The CDR3 DNA reads as TGCGCCAGCAGCCAATTAGTCACCGAACAAGAGACCCAGTACTTC.

The chain uses TRBV7-8 and TRBJ2-7, with TRBD1 identical over 8 bases. Germline V gene lookup returns CDR1 SGHVS and CDR2 FQNEAQ. The CDR3 sequence is 19 residues long. Trimming took 3 bases from V and 6 from J; bases not matched to a gene: 22. The CDR3 DNA sequence: TGTGCCAGCAGCTTCGCCCGGGACAGGATTTCCCTCCAAGACTCCGAGCAGTACTTC. The encoded protein is CASSFARDRISLQDSEQYF. The variable domain in full, completed from reference TRBV7-8 and TRBJ2-7, reads GAGVSQSPRYKVAKRGQDVALRCDPISGHVSLFWYQQALGQGPEFLTYFQNEAQLDKSGLPSDRFFAERPEGSVSTLKIQRTQQEDSAVYLCASSFARDRISLQDSEQYFGPGTRLTVT.